A single sample gave rise to the 23 T cell receptor beta chains below, sequenced in a study of T cell responses to AZD1222 COVID-19 vaccine. TCRdb's table, derived via immunoSEQ multiplex PCR, lists solely in-frame clones and lacks some. The profile covers some 74,000 clones, with nearly 90% appearing a single time and roughly 1.2% taken by the ten largest. This sample comprised peripheral blood, obtained 28 days after the second AZD1222 dose. Receptors were obtained from an adult who received the AZD1222 COVID-19 vaccine.

The rearrangement uses TRBV6-4 and TRBJ2-1, with a possible D match to TRBD1 (6 bases). The V and J ends lost 4 bases and 4 bases respectively, with 11 bases between them. CDR1 MRHNA and CDR2 SNTAGT come from the germline V gene. The CDR3 is made up of 14 amino acids. CDR3 in DNA: TGTGCCAGCAGTGCGGCACAGGGATACAATGAGCAGTTCTTC. Protein: CASSAAQGYNEQFF.

The chain carries TRBV29-1 and TRBJ1-1; D gene unclear. V was pared by 4 bases and J by 11 bases, with 14 bases between. Germline V gene data show CDR1 as SQVTM and CDR2 as ANQGSEA. The CDR3 has 11 residues. The CDR3 loop reads CSVAGPRGAFF. DNA for the CDR3: TGCAGCGTTGCAGGCCCCCGTGGGGCTTTCTTT.

The V and J genes are TRBV5-1 and TRBJ2-5; 8 bases align to TRBD1. This CDR3 spans 13 amino acids. V lost 3 bases and J lost 2; bases outside the gene matches: 0. Germline loops: CDR1 SGHRS, CDR2 YFSETQ. The CDR3, as DNA: TGCGCCAGCAGCTACAGGGGGCAAGAGACCCAGTACTTC. Amino acids: CASSYRGQETQYF.

The J gene is TRBJ1-1, the V gene TRBV18; D not resolved. Germline V CDR1 and CDR2: KGHSH, LQKENI. V lost 2 bases and J lost 0, with 13 bases in between. CDR3 size: 16 residues. The CDR3 loop is CASSPSSQTMNTEAFF. The CDR3 DNA reads TGTGCCAGCTCACCAAGTTCACAGACCATGAACACTGAAGCTTTCTTT.

The genes are TRBV5-1 and TRBJ1-5, with D perhaps matching TRBD1 (6 bases). CDR3 size: 15 residues. V was trimmed by 4 bases and J by 7 bases, leaving 18 bases between them. Per germline, CDR1 SGHRS and CDR2 YFSETQ. This CDR3 reads CASSPHPDRSQPQHF. For the CDR3, the DNA is TGCGCCAGCAGCCCTCACCCTGACAGGTCCCAGCCCCAGCATTTT.

J is TRBJ2-2 and V is TRBV19; 7 bases fit TRBD1. Germline values: CDR1 LNHDA, CDR2 SQIVND (reference sequence). The CDR3 has 16 amino acids. V lost 5 bases and J lost 0; bases outside the gene matches: 6. The CDR3 reads CASSPQGRPNTGELFF. In DNA form, the CDR3 reads TGTGCCAGTAGTCCACAGGGGCGCCCGAACACCGGGGAGCTGTTTTTT.

The J gene is TRBJ1-4, the V gene TRBV3-1 (or the pseudogene TRBV3-2); D gene uncertain. CDR3 length: 12 amino acids. Germline CDR1 LGHDT, CDR2 YNNKEL (reference sequence). The germline V and J ends were trimmed by 1 base and 8 bases, with 5 bases remaining between them. The CDR3 loop is CASSQGPEKLFF. For the CDR3, the DNA is TGTGCCAGCAGCCAAGGCCCGGAAAAACTGTTTTTT.

The rearrangement uses TRBV12-5 and TRBJ1-2; D remains unclear. The V and J ends lost 2 bases and 0 bases respectively, with 10 bases between them. CDR3 size: 15 residues. Looked up from germline, CDR1 is LGHNT and CDR2 is FRNRAP. CDR3 DNA: TGTGCTAGTGGTTTGTCAGGAAACACTAACTATGGCTACACCTTC. It yields the protein CASGLSGNTNYGYTF.

The chain links TRBV18 to TRBJ2-5, with TRBD2 identical over 9 bases. The V gene end was trimmed by 5 bases and the J gene end by 2 bases; junction bases not matched to a gene: 9. The CDR3 totals 16 residues. CDR1 is KGHSH and CDR2 is LQKENI in the germline V gene. CDR3 region: CASSSRLADLQETQYF. The CDR3 DNA follows: TGTGCCAGCTCATCCCGACTAGCGGACTTACAAGAGACCCAGTACTTC.

V is TRBV5-6 and J is TRBJ1-1, with no clear D. Germline-derived CDR1 and CDR2 are SGHDT and YYEEEE. The CDR3 loop spans 14 amino acids. V lost 0 bases and J 1 base, leaving 7 bases between the germline ends. The CDR3 DNA reads as TGTGCCAGCAGCTTGGCCCCGGAGAACACTGAAGCTTTCTTT. Its translation is CASSLAPENTEAFF.

The CDR3 here is CASSGPGGMSTDTQYF. The CDR3 region has the DNA TGCGCCAGCAGCGGACCAGGGGGCATGAGCACAGATACGCAGTATTTT. V usage is TRBV5-1 and J usage is TRBJ2-3, with 8 bases identical to TRBD1. From germline, CDR1 is SGHRS and CDR2 YFSETQ. The CDR3 consists of 16 residues. Trimming took 4 bases from V and 0 from J; bases not matched to a gene: 7. Together with reference TRBV5-1 and TRBJ2-3, the CDR3 gives the full variable domain: KAGVTQTPRYLIKTRGQQVTLSCSPISGHRSVSWYQQTPGQGLQFLFEYFSETQRNKGNFPGRFSGRQFSNSRSEMNVSTLELGDSALYLCASSGPGGMSTDTQYFGPGTRLTVL.

The chain recombines TRBV6-5 with TRBJ1-2; D perhaps matches TRBD1 (6 bases). This CDR3 spans 15 amino acids. Trimming pared 0 bases from V and 1 base from J, leaving 9 bases between. Looked up from germline, CDR1 is MNHEY and CDR2 is SVGAGI. This CDR3 reads CASSYSLQGNYGYTF. The CDR3 nucleotides read TGTGCCAGCAGTTACTCCCTACAGGGTAACTATGGCTACACCTTC.

The rearrangement links TRBV7-2 to TRBJ2-1; D unresolved. V was pared by 2 bases and J by 10 bases, with 9 bases between. The CDR3 runs to 12 residues. Germline values: CDR1 SGHTA, CDR2 FQGNSA. CDR3 DNA: TGTGCCAGCAGCTTATCACGAGAAGAGCAGTTCTTC. Translated, it gives CASSLSREEQFF.

The chain recombines TRBV19 with TRBJ1-5; the match to TRBD1 covers 7 bases. V lost 5 bases, J lost 4 bases, and 5 bases stayed unmatched. CDR1 is LNHDA, CDR2 SQIVND, per germline (reference sequence). The CDR3 is 14 amino acids. DNA for the CDR3: TGTGCCAGTAGTGCTTTGACAGGGAATCAGCCCCAGCATTTT. Amino acid sequence: CASSALTGNQPQHF.

The chain uses TRBV6-5 and TRBJ2-7; no reliable D call. V was shortened by 5 bases and J by 6 bases, with 8 bases between the two germline ends. Germline V lookup: CDR1 MNHEY, CDR2 SVGAGI. The CDR3 sequence is 11 residues long. CDR3 sequence (DNA): TGTGCCAGCAGTCTCTTGGGCGAGCAGTACTTC. Protein product: CASSLLGEQYF.

The chain links TRBV19 to TRBJ1-1, with D uncertain. Germline V lookup: CDR1 LNHDA, CDR2 SQIVND (reference sequence). Between the trimmed V and J ends, which lost 1 base and 11 bases, there was a span of 14 bases. The CDR3 sequence is 13 residues long. The CDR3 loop reads CASSIGEHFPAFF. Here the CDR3 DNA reads TGTGCCAGTAGTATAGGGGAACACTTCCCCGCTTTCTTT.

As to this clone: This sample includes further DNA sequences coding for the same CDR3. The CDR3 loop reads CASSPDRVTEAFF. CDR3 DNA sequence: TGTGCCAGCTCACCCGACAGGGTAACTGAAGCTTTCTTT. The J gene is TRBJ1-1, the V gene TRBV18; TRBD1 matches 7 bases. V shed 3 bases and J 5 bases; nucleotides not matched to a gene: 3. The CDR3 is 13 residues long. Germline V lookup: CDR1 KGHSH, CDR2 LQKENI.

The chain couples TRBV19 to TRBJ2-5; 7 bases line up with TRBD2. Germline CDR1 and CDR2: LNHDA and SQIVND (reference sequence). Germline trimming cut 3 bases from V and 5 bases from J; bases unmatched to any gene: 6. CDR3 size: 14 residues. The CDR3: CASSMTSIAETQYF. The CDR3 DNA reads TGTGCCAGTAGTATGACTAGCATTGCGGAGACCCAGTACTTC.

V is TRBV18 and J is TRBJ1-6; D might be TRBD1 (5 bases). Germline values: CDR1 KGHSH, CDR2 LQKENI. The CDR3 sequence is 16 residues long. Trimming shortened V by 0 bases and J by 7 bases, and 13 bases separated the two germline ends. The DNA of the CDR3 is TGTGCCAGCTCACCACCGCGGGGCGCGGTAAATTCACCCCTCCACTTT. Its protein is CASSPPRGAVNSPLHF.

CDR3 sequence: CASSLAGISTDTQYF. DNA for the CDR3: TGCGCCAGCAGCCTAGCGGGGATTAGCACAGATACGCAGTATTTT. The V and J genes are TRBV4-1 and TRBJ2-3, with 8 bases identical to TRBD2. The junction had 3 bases not matched to a gene; V was cut back by 4 bases and J by 0 bases. The CDR3 extends over 15 amino acids. Germline V gene lookup returns CDR1 MGHRA and CDR2 YSYEKL.

The chain joins TRBV19 to TRBJ2-7, with TRBD2 identical over 15 bases. V trimming: 5 bases; J trimming: 2 bases; junction bases outside the gene matches: 7. Germline V gene sequence: CDR1 LNHDA, CDR2 SQIVND (reference sequence). The CDR3 extends over 17 amino acids. The CDR3 sequence: CASSVPGLAGGPYEQYF. CDR3 DNA: TGTGCCAGTAGTGTCCCGGGACTAGCGGGAGGACCCTACGAGCAGTACTTC.

This chain links TRBV6-5 with TRBJ2-3; possibly TRBD2 for D (5 bases). Germline V lookup: CDR1 MNHEY, CDR2 SVGAGI. V lost 8 bases and J lost 1, with 16 bases in between. The CDR3 runs to 15 residues. As DNA, the CDR3 is TGTGCCAGCCGCTCGACGGGGTATCGCACAGATACGCAGTATTTT. This encodes CASRSTGYRTDTQYF.

The DNA for the CDR3 is TGTGCCAGCAGTCCCCGGAACCAAGAGACCCAGTACTTC. Residues: CASSPRNQETQYF. The V call is TRBV12-3 or TRBV12-4, the J call TRBJ2-5; D gene unclear. The ends were cut back, 5 bases at V and 0 bases at J, with 7 bases in the middle. The CDR3 runs 13 residues.